This T cell receptor beta chain appears in the sequencing data of a study of blood T cell repertoires in COVID-19 (dated by TCRdb to the early 2020s). Study-wide context: Samples covering the acute and convalescent phases of COVID-19 were provided by collaborators in the United States, Italy and Spain. The material from the prospective study consisted of cDNA or gDNA derived from T cells, B-cell-depleted T cells, or PBMCs. The repertoires were released in a freely available public database intended as a resource for research on the immune response to SARS-CoV-2. The samples were drawn from two sources: the first 160 participants of the ongoing ImmuneRACE study, and over 1,000 subjects contributed by 6 global collaborators. Where HLA class I and class II types were available, the types were taken from metadata supplied by the sample provider, not from assay-based typing. Sample metadata almost always included a de-identified subject ID, COVID-19 status, age in years and sex. Subjects who had been exposed to COVID-19, were actively infected with it, or had recovered from it provided the deeply sampled blood TCRbeta repertoires that made up the dataset.

Participants in the prospective study were aged about 18 to 89 years, lived in under 30 United States geographic areas, and enrolled through a virtual design. Cohort assignment in the prospective study relied on participant-reported clinical history from a screening survey and a study questionnaire. Each participant in the prospective study had whole blood, serum and a nasopharyngeal or oropharyngeal swab collected by mobile phlebotomists. Participants in the prospective study had the option to provide additional blood draws and questionnaires over a 2-month period. Prospective study blood samples were shipped either frozen or at room temperature before DNA extraction. Here is what the overall study found, with its caveats: The amount of clinical and demographic metadata varied by source and participant and was provided uncurated.

The CDR3, from cysteine to phenylalanine, totals 15 residues. Kept here is only the CDR3 DNA, which spans 45 bases and is read in frame from base 1. The germline V gene encodes CDR1 MNHNY and CDR2 SVGAGI (reference sequence). Ends trimmed: V by 2 bases, J by 4 bases; bases unmatched to a gene: 7. As to this clone: The clone's antigen remains unknown. Per-nucleotide qualities are absent, and no much larger clonotype sits a single base away.

TCRbeta CDR3 regions were amplified from genomic DNA using the immunoSEQ Assay, a bias-controlled multiplex PCR. Processing in the source paper ran as follows. Nucleated cell counts per sample were estimated from amplification of reference gene primers within the assay. To quantify the absolute abundance of each unique TCRbeta CDR3 rearrangement, sequence reads were collapsed and filtered. For each sample, productive Simpson clonality was calculated as the square root of Simpson's diversity index over productive rearrangements. TCRdb stores this immuneACCESS table with in-frame sequences only. Part of the clones is absent; in the studies checked, under half of the shortfall reflects unresolved V genes, and no reason is known for the rest. Clonal size and the V and J genes are those of that table, whereas D and trimming came from the DNA. This sample has around 420,000 clones in its table, and roughly 90% of those were observed once. Jointly, the top ten make up 2% to 2.5% of the sample.

What was sequenced was PBMCs or T cells enriched from blood (not recorded which). The rearrangement combines TRBV6-6 with TRBJ1-1; 7 central bases correspond to TRBD1. The sequence came from a middle-aged woman with acute COVID-19. The CDR3 protein: CASSYQTGWGTEAFF. The DNA reads TGTGCCAGCAGTTACCAGACAGGGTGGGGCACTGAAGCTTTCTTT.